Here is one T cell receptor (beta chain) with its context. The RNA, about 0.5 to 1 ug, was put through reverse transcription using random hexamers. Amplification of TCR beta CDR3 used immunoSEQ multiplex PCR across 54 Vbeta and 13 Jbeta. Each CDR3 protein is one row after TCRdb ran MiXCR on the immunoSEQ multiplex PCR reads. The sample consists of around 150,000 distinct CDR3 sequences, roughly 96% of them appearing once. The CDR3 contains 15 residues. The germline gives CDR1 PRHDT, CDR2 FYEKMQ (reference sequence). Germline trimming cut 4 bases from V and 10 bases from J; bases unmatched to any gene: 14. This entry belongs to a study of CD8 T cells in Susac syndrome. TCR beta sequencing was performed on blood CD8+ and CD4+ T cells. Those who served as multiple sclerosis controls were treatment-naive patients with stable or active relapsing-remitting disease. TEMRA cells were FACS-enriched, with CD8+ and CD4+ T cells isolated negatively.

The chain links TRBV13 to TRBJ1-2, with TRBD1 matching over 8 bases. Sequenced material: CD4+ T cells from PBMCs. The receptor's source is a human donor with multiple sclerosis. The chain's CDR3 is CASSSSFRDRLYYTF. The CDR3 nucleotides read TGTGCCAGCAGCTCGTCTTTCCGGGACAGGCTATACTACACCTTC. The variable domain in full, completed from reference TRBV13 and TRBJ1-2, reads AAGVIQSPRHLIKEKRETATLKCYPIPRHDTVYWYQQGPGQDPQFLISFYEKMQSDKGSIPDRFSAQQFSDYHSELNMSSLELGDSALYFCASSSSFRDRLYYTFGSGTRLTVV.